This TCR beta chain was observed in a study of cytomegalovirus exposure and HLA in healthy donors. Study overall: Of 350 to 400 genotyped donors, roughly 81% grouped in the Caucasian-associated ancestry cluster. Study results and limitations: The authors listed some 160 TCR beta chains as cytomegalovirus-associated. Highly shared sequence variants in one cluster were likely a sequencing artifact. In an earlier analysis, about 87% or about 30%: the productive usage of most TCR beta V segments.

As concerns this clone: Antigen specificity is unknown.

The CDR3 is made up of 14 amino acids. Trimming left V 1 base short and J 0 bases short, with 7 bases between. CDR1 is SQVTM, CDR2 ANQGSEA, per germline. PCR involved 60 Vbeta and 13 Jbeta primers. Using immunoSEQ multiplex PCR, the repertoire was profiled, and TCRdb retains in-frame clones only, with some absent. The top ten clones hold roughly 10% of a sample with 150,000 to 200,000 clones, around two thirds of them seen once. The source material was PBMCs. The chain joins TRBV29-1 to TRBJ2-1; D uncertain. This sequence originates from a man aged 30 to 45 in good health and CMV-seropositive. The CDR3 loop is CSVEGPVSYNEQFF. The CDR3 nucleotides read TGCAGCGTTGAAGGTCCTGTCTCCTACAATGAGCAGTTCTTC.